This T cell receptor beta chain was sequenced for a study of siplizumab effects on memory and regulatory T cells. Overall study results and limits: The alloreactive clones that mapped to unstimulated subsets made up only a minor fraction. Proliferating CD4+ or CD8+ clones, roughly 75-95% of them, lacked an assignable naive or memory phenotype. With siplizumab, mappable alloreactive CD4+ clones averaged 68.8% Treg-derived, versus roughly 25% in controls.

TCR templates numbering approximately 94,000 were assayed per sample. Assay used: immunoSEQ multiplex PCR; TCRdb lists only in-frame clones, some missing. There are over 85,000 clones in the sample; 92% occur only once, and 1.3% lies in the top ten. Concerning this clone itself: The antigen remains undetermined.

The receptor was derived from a human donor in good health. The source material was CD4+ T cells sorted from blood.

The CDR3 region has the DNA TGTGCCAGCTCACTAAGACAGGGCGTCCTAGGAGAAAAACTGTTTTTT. Its translation is CASSLRQGVLGEKLFF. The chain is built from TRBV18 and TRBJ1-4; 7 positions agree with TRBD1. This CDR3 is built from 16 residues. The germline V gene has CDR1 KGHSH and CDR2 LQKENI. Trimming at V came to 4 bases and at J to 8 bases, leaving 13 bases not matched to a gene.